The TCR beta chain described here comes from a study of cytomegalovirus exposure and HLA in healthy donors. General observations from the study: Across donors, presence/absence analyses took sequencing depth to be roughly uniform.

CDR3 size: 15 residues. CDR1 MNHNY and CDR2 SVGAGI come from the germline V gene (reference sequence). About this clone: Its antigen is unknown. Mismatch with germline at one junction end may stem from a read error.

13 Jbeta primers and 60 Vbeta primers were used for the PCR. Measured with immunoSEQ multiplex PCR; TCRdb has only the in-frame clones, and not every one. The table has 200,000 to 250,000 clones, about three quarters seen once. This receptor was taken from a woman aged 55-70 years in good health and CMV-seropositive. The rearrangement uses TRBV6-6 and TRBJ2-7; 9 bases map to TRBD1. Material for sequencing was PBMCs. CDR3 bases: TGTACCAGCAGTTTTCGCGGGACAGGGTGGGATGGGCAGTACTTC. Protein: CTSSFRGTGWDGQYF.